This is a list of T cell receptor beta chains from one sample in a study of response to subunit inactivated influenza vaccine. A single record per CDR3 protein comes from TCRdb applying MiXCR to the RT-PCR reads. The data show under 800,000 distinct CDR3 sequences, with about 15% seen just once and 6% to 7% held by the top ten. The sample consisted of PBMCs from blood, taken 14 to 15 days before vaccination. Source of these receptors: a man aged 45-65 years who received an inactivated influenza vaccine. Both conserved end residues are part of each CDR3. D genes are given only for firm matches. Clone size appears in some rows only: once, few, many, or a class for an expanded clone.

J: TRBJ2-3; size: few; D: NA; V: TRBV7-9; DNA: TGTGCCAGCAGCCCAAGTTTTGGGAGCACAGATACGCAGTATTTT; CDR3: CASSPSFGSTDTQYF
J: TRBJ1-2; size: NA; D: NA; V: TRBV25-1; DNA: TGTGCCAGCAGTAGTGACACCCCGAGGGGCTATGGCTACACCTTC; CDR3: CASSSDTPRGYGYTF
J: TRBJ1-2; size: few; D: NA; V: TRBV12-3/TRBV12-4; DNA: TGTGCCAGCAGCCCCGACACACGGAATGGCTACACCTTC; CDR3: CASSPDTRNGYTF
J: TRBJ2-6; size: few; D: NA; V: TRBV4-3; DNA: TGCGCCAGCAGCCAAGAATCCTCTGGGGCCAACGTCCTGACTTTC; CDR3: CASSQESSGANVLTF
J: TRBJ1-5; size: many; D: NA; V: TRBV10-3; DNA: TGTGCCATCAGTGAGGACAGAGTCAATCAGCCCCAGCATTTT; CDR3: CAISEDRVNQPQHF
J: TRBJ1-2; size: few; D: NA; V: TRBV12-3/TRBV12-4; DNA: TGTGCCAGCAGTTGGGACATTTCCTATGGCTACACCTTC; CDR3: CASSWDISYGYTF
J: TRBJ2-3; size: few; D: NA; V: TRBV4-1; DNA: TGCGCCAGCAGCCTCTCAGGGTTCACAGATACGCAGTATTTT; CDR3: CASSLSGFTDTQYF
J: TRBJ1-5; size: NA; D: NA; V: TRBV18; DNA: TGTGCCAGCTCACCAGTAGGGTTGGAGAGAATAGTGCATTTT; CDR3: CASSPVGLERIVHF
J: TRBJ2-3; size: NA; D: TRBD2; V: TRBV4-1; DNA: TGCGCCAGCAGCCAAGATCTAGGACTAGCGGGCGTAAGCACAGATACGCAGTATTTT; CDR3: CASSQDLGLAGVSTDTQYF
J: TRBJ2-1; size: few; D: NA; V: TRBV9; DNA: TGTGCCAGCAGCGTAGCATTTGGGGGCGCTTCCTACAATGAGCAGTTCTTC; CDR3: CASSVAFGGASYNEQFF
J: TRBJ2-7; size: NA; D: TRBD1; V: TRBV28; DNA: TGTGCCAGCGAAGGGACAGCTTCCTACGAGCAGTACTTC; CDR3: CASEGTASYEQYF
J: TRBJ1-6; size: NA; D: NA; V: TRBV6-1; DNA: TGTGCCAGCAGTACCCCCCAACCAGGGGCTACCTATAATTCACCCCTCCACTTT; CDR3: CASSTPQPGATYNSPLHF
J: TRBJ2-3; size: many; D: NA; V: TRBV29-1; DNA: TGCAGCGTTGCAGGGCGCTACACAGATACGCAGTATTTT; CDR3: CSVAGRYTDTQYF
J: TRBJ2-7; size: NA; D: NA; V: TRBV3-1; DNA: TGTGCCAGCAGCCAAGATATTAGCTTTCCCTACGAGCAGTACTTC; CDR3: CASSQDISFPYEQYF
J: TRBJ2-3; size: few; D: NA; V: TRBV7-3; DNA: TGTGCCAGCAGCTTAAGTACTGCGGCTCCAGATACGCAGTATTTT; CDR3: CASSLSTAAPDTQYF
J: TRBJ2-1; size: few; D: NA; V: TRBV13; DNA: TGTGCCAGCAGCCCCTCAGATCTGGATGAGCAGTTCTTC; CDR3: CASSPSDLDEQFF
J: TRBJ2-4; size: few; D: NA; V: TRBV12-3/TRBV12-4; DNA: TGTGCCAGCAGTTCCAGGGACAAGGTCTACATTCAGTACTTC; CDR3: CASSSRDKVYIQYF
J: TRBJ2-7; size: few; D: TRBD1; V: TRBV4-1; DNA: TGCGCCAGCAGCCCCCGCGGGACAGGGAATTTTGGCGAGCAGTACTTC; CDR3: CASSPRGTGNFGEQYF
J: TRBJ2-7; size: few; D: TRBD2; V: TRBV3-1; DNA: TGTGCCAGCAGCACTAGCGGGGCCTCCTACGAGCAGTACTTC; CDR3: CASSTSGASYEQYF
J: TRBJ2-2; size: few; D: NA; V: TRBV3-1; DNA: TGTGCCAGCAGCCAAGCTGGGTTTCGGGAGCTGTTTTTT; CDR3: CASSQAGFRELFF
J: TRBJ2-7; size: NA; D: NA; V: TRBV11-2; DNA: TGTGCCAGCAGCTTAAATGACGGAAACTACGAGCAGTACTTC; CDR3: CASSLNDGNYEQYF
J: TRBJ2-7; size: NA; D: TRBD1; V: TRBV18; DNA: TGTGCCAGCTCACCACCGACAGGACAGGGTTTCTACGAGCAGTACTTC; CDR3: CASSPPTGQGFYEQYF
J: TRBJ1-1; size: many; D: NA; V: TRBV25-1; DNA: TGTGCCAGCAGTGATAGGAGGAACACTGAAGCTTTCTTT; CDR3: CASSDRRNTEAFF
J: TRBJ2-7; size: NA; D: TRBD2; V: TRBV20-1; DNA: TGCAGTGCTCACGTACTAGCGGGAGGCTACGAGCAGTACTTC; CDR3: CSAHVLAGGYEQYF
J: TRBJ2-1; size: NA; D: NA; V: TRBV29-1; DNA: TGCAGCGTAGCCCGCTACAATGAGCAGTTCTTC; CDR3: CSVARYNEQFF
J: TRBJ1-1; size: few; D: NA; V: TRBV12-3/TRBV12-4; DNA: TGTGCCAGCAGTTTAGCAGTAGGGAGGAACACTGAAGCTTTCTTT; CDR3: CASSLAVGRNTEAFF
J: TRBJ2-2; size: few; D: NA; V: TRBV5-1; DNA: TGCGCCAGCAGCTTGGCAGGGGATAACACCGGGGAGCTGTTTTTT; CDR3: CASSLAGDNTGELFF
J: TRBJ2-7; size: few; D: NA; V: TRBV24-1; DNA: TGTGCCACCAGTGATCGGTCGGGATCCGGGCAGTACTTC; CDR3: CATSDRSGSGQYF
J: TRBJ1-1; size: few; D: TRBD1; V: TRBV30; DNA: TGTGCCTGCTGGGACAGGGGCACTGAAGCTTTCTTT; CDR3: CACWDRGTEAFF
J: TRBJ2-5; size: many; D: NA; V: TRBV10-3; DNA: TGTGCCATCACGGGGGACCCCCAGGTGACCCAGTACTTC; CDR3: CAITGDPQVTQYF
J: TRBJ2-7; size: NA; D: NA; V: TRBV18; DNA: TGTGCCAGCTCACCACCCGAGCCTTCCTACGAGCAGTACTTC; CDR3: CASSPPEPSYEQYF
J: TRBJ2-2; size: few; D: TRBD1; V: TRBV7-2; DNA: TGTGCCAGCAGCTTCCGACAGGGTCGCACCGGGGAGCTGTTTTTT; CDR3: CASSFRQGRTGELFF
J: TRBJ2-5; size: few; D: NA; V: TRBV7-2; DNA: TGTGCCAGCAGCTTCTCCGCGACCCAGTACTTC; CDR3: CASSFSATQYF
J: TRBJ1-4; size: NA; D: NA; V: TRBV4-1; DNA: TGCGCCAGCAGCCAGGACCTAAGGGGTGAAAAACTGTTTTTT; CDR3: CASSQDLRGEKLFF